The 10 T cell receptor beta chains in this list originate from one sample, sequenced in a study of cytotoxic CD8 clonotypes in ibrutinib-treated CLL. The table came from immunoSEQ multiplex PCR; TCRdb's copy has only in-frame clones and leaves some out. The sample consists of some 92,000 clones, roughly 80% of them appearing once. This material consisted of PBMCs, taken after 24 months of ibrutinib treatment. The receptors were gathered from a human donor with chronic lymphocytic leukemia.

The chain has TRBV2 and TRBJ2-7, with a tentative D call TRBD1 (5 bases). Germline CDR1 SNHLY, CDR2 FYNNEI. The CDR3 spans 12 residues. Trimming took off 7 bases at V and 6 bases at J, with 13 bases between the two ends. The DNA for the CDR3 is TGTGCCAGCAATACAGGTTTCGGCGAGCAGTACTTC. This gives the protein CASNTGFGEQYF.

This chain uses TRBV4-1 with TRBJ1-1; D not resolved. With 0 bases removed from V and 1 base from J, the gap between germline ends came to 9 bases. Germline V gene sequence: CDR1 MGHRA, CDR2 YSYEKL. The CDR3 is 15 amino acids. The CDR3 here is CASSQENGRNTEAFF. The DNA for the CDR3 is TGCGCCAGCAGCCAAGAAAACGGTCGGAACACTGAAGCTTTCTTT.

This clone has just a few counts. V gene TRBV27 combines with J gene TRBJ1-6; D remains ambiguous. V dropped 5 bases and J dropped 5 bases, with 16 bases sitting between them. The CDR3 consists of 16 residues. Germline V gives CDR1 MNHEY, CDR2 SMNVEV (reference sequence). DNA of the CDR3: TGTGCCAGCAGTCCGCGGGGAGGGTACGATAATTCACCCCTCCACTTT. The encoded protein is CASSPRGGYDNSPLHF.

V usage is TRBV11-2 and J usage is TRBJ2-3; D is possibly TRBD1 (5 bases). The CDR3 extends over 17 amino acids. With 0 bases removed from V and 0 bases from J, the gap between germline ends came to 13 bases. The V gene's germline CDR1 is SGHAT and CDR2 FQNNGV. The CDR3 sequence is CASSLDPLAGSTDTQYF. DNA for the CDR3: TGTGCCAGCAGCTTAGACCCCCTGGCAGGGAGCACAGATACGCAGTATTTT.

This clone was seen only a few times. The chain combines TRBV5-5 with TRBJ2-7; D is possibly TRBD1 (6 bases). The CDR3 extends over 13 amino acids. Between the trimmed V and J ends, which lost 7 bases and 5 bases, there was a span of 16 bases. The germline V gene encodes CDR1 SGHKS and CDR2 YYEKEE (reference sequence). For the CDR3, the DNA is TGTGCCAGCTCCCGCCCGTCAGGGGACGAGCAGTACTTC. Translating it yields CASSRPSGDEQYF.

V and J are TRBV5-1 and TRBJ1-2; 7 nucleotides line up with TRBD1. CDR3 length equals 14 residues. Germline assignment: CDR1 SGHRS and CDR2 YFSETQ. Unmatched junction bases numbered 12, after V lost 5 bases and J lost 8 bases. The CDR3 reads CASRPLGGVEGYTF. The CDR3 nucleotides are TGCGCCAGCAGGCCCCTAGGGGGCGTTGAAGGCTACACCTTC.

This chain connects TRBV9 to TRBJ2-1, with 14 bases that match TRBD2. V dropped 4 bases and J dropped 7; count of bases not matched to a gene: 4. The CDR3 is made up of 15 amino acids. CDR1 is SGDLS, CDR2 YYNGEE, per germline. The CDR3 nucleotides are TGTGCCAGCAGCCCGACTAGCGGGAGGGGGAATGAGCAGTTCTTC. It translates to CASSPTSGRGNEQFF.

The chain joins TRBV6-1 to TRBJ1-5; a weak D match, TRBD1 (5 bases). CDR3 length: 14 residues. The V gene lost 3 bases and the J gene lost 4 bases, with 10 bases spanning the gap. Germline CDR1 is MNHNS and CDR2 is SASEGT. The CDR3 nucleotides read TGTGCCAGCAGTGATCCCCAGGGAAATCAGCCCCAGCATTTT. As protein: CASSDPQGNQPQHF.

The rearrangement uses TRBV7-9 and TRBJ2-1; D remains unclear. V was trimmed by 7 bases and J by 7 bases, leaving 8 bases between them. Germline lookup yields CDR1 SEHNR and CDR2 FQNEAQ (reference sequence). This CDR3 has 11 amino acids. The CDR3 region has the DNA TGTGCCAGCAACGTTCTAAATGAGCAGTTCTTC. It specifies CASNVLNEQFF.

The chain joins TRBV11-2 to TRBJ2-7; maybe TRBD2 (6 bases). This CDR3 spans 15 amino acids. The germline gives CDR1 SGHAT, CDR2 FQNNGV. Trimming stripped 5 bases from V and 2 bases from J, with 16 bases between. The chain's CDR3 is CASSLDWRGPYEQYF. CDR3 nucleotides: TGTGCCAGCAGCCTCGATTGGCGGGGACCCTACGAGCAGTACTTC.